A selection of T cell receptor beta chains follows, all from one sample in a study of CD8 T cells in Susac syndrome. TCRdb independently ran MiXCR on the immunoSEQ multiplex PCR reads; one entry per CDR3 protein. The profile covers approximately 280,000 distinct CDR3 sequences, with approximately 81% appearing a single time and approximately 0.11% taken by the ten largest. Sequencing used CD8+ T cells from PBMCs. Source of these receptors: a human donor with multiple sclerosis. Each CDR3 is given without its conserved first and last residue. The order of the fields is V gene, D gene, clone size, J gene, CDR3 protein. The D gene is left open where the match is weak. Size is stated for part of the rows, as once, few or many counts, or as a class when the clone is expanded.

>TRBV6-1|.|few|TRBJ2-2
ASRTGSSDTGELF
>TRBV7-9|.|.|TRBJ2-1
ASSLSRTNEQF
>TRBV7-9|.|.|TRBJ2-7
ASSSLGDEQY
>TRBV6-1|TRBD1|few|TRBJ1-1
ASRPTGSNTEAF
>TRBV27|.|.|TRBJ2-1
ASSLWGLEQF
>TRBV29-1|TRBD1|once|TRBJ2-1
SVEGQGRSNEQF
>TRBV11-1|.|.|TRBJ1-6
ASSFKTAYNSPLH
>TRBV11-3|.|.|TRBJ2-1
ASSSGGTSYNEQF
>TRBV6-4|.|.|TRBJ2-2
ASSVSNRNTGELF
>TRBV4-1|.|.|TRBJ1-1
ASSQAPGQNTEAF
>TRBV14|.|.|TRBJ2-1
ASSQPGVYMHEQF
>TRBV9|.|.|TRBJ2-1
ASSVPGIDLGGEQF
>TRBV30|.|.|TRBJ1-4
AWSGGQENEKLF
>TRBV28|TRBD2|once|TRBJ2-3
ASSLRLAETDTQY
>TRBV29-1|.|few|TRBJ2-2
SVREPPGELF
>TRBV4-1|.|.|TRBJ2-1
ASSQVDNEQF
>TRBV28|.|.|TRBJ2-4
ASSSFGALGIQY
>TRBV4-1|.|.|TRBJ2-3
ASSRGPFYTDTQY
>TRBV27|.|.|TRBJ1-1
ASSSPGFRVGAF
>TRBV9|.|.|TRBJ2-7
ASSVGGLADYEQY
>TRBV13|.|.|TRBJ2-2
ASSLGAVPTGELF
>TRBV5-1|.|few|TRBJ2-7
ASSLARAYEQY
>TRBV4-2|.|.|TRBJ2-3
ASSQERASTDTQY
>TRBV7-9|TRBD1|.|TRBJ2-7
ASAQDRGRTYEQY
>TRBV7-3|.|.|TRBJ2-5
ASSPQGGAGTQY
>TRBV2|.|.|TRBJ1-5
ASSDGQTRAQPQH
>TRBV16|.|.|TRBJ1-4
ASSQFGERTNEKLF
>TRBV5-1|.|few|TRBJ2-5
ASSLGTVDQETQY
>TRBV7-8|.|.|TRBJ2-1
ASSLRSGHEQF
>TRBV29-1|TRBD2|once|TRBJ2-1
SVVTGGPPEQF
>TRBV27|.|.|TRBJ2-7
ASSSKSGTYEQY
>TRBV27|.|.|TRBJ2-7
ASSSRALSYEQY